This entry lists 8 T cell receptor beta chains sequenced from one sample in a study of T cells in Graves' hyperthyroidism and ophthalmopathy. Amplified TCR beta CDR3 regions came from RNA transcripts. The HTBI primer set was used in a first-round RT-PCR of the TCR CDR3. TCRdb fed the multiplex PCR reads into MiXCR, producing one record per CDR3 protein. The data show roughly 510,000 distinct CDR3 sequences, about 20% seen once. Specimen: blood. The receptors derive from a man between 18 and 29 years old with Graves' hyperthyroidism.

This clonotype showed up many times. The V gene is TRBV7-8, the J gene TRBJ2-2; either TRBD1 or TRBD2 may supply D (5 bases each). Between the trimmed V and J ends, which lost 5 bases and 6 bases, there was a span of 19 bases. The V gene's germline CDR1 is SGHVS and CDR2 FQNEAQ. The CDR3 runs 16 residues. Written as DNA, the CDR3 is TGTGCCAGCAGCGTAGGAGTTACCAGAGGGGCCGGGGAGCTGTTTTTT. Residues: CASSVGVTRGAGELFF.

The CDR3 is CASSVTQTGSTEAFF. The CDR3 region has the DNA TGTGCCAGCAGCGTAACCCAGACAGGGTCCACTGAAGCTTTCTTT. The chain joins TRBV9 to TRBJ1-1; 7 bases map to TRBD1. CDR1 and CDR2 from the germline V gene are SGDLS and YYNGEE. CDR3 size: 15 residues. Trimming cost V 1 base and J 4 bases; bases outside gene matches: 7.

A single count supports this clonotype. This chain connects TRBV9 to TRBJ1-1, with D possibly TRBD1 on 5 matching bases. The V end lost 5 bases, the J end lost 3 bases, and 17 bases lay between the germline ends. CDR3 length: 15 residues. Germline lookup yields CDR1 SGDLS and CDR2 YYNGEE. CDR3 region: CASRPPVGTDTEAFF. CDR3 coding DNA: TGTGCCAGCAGGCCCCCCGTTGGGACCGACACTGAAGCTTTCTTT. Variable domain in full (rest from reference TRBV9 and TRBJ1-1): DSGVTQTPKHLITATGQRVTLRCSPRSGDLSVYWYQQSLDQGLQFLIQYYNGEERAKGNILERFSAQQFPDLHSELNLSSLELGDSALYFCASRPPVGTDTEAFFGQGTRLTVV.

The rearrangement joins TRBV6-1 to TRBJ1-2, with 7 bases that match TRBD1. J was trimmed by 7 bases and V by 6 bases; bases with no gene match: 8. The length of the CDR3 is 13 residues. Germline loops: CDR1 MNHNS, CDR2 SASEGT. The CDR3 bases are TGTGCCAGCAGGACAGGGTCGAGGGGTGGCTACACCTTC. Its protein is CASRTGSRGGYTF.

In this sample, this clonotype turned up many times. The V call is TRBV29-1, the J call TRBJ2-7; possibly TRBD2 for D (7 bases). This CDR3 comprises 13 residues. Trimming took off 1 base at V and 2 bases at J, with 9 bases between the two ends. Per the germline V gene, CDR1 is SQVTM and CDR2 is ANQGSEA. The CDR3 nucleotides are TGCAGCGTTGAAGCGGGGGGCGCCTACGAGCAGTACTTC. Translation gives CSVEAGGAYEQYF.

This clonotype came up many times. This chain uses TRBV11-2 with TRBJ1-1; D gene ambiguous. V was clipped by 5 bases and J by 6 bases, with 10 bases between them. This CDR3 has 12 amino acids. Germline V gene lookup returns CDR1 SGHAT and CDR2 FQNNGV. This CDR3 is CASSGSRAEAFF. CDR3 in DNA: TGTGCCAGCAGCGGATCTCGGGCTGAAGCTTTCTTT. Drawing the rest from reference TRBV11-2 and TRBJ1-1, the complete variable domain is EAGVAQSPRYKIIEKRQSVAFWCNPISGHATLYWYQQILGQGPKLLIQFQNNGVVDDSQLPKDRFSAERLKGVDSTLKIQPAKLEDSAVYLCASSGSRAEAFFGQGTRLTVV.

In this sample, this clonotype turned up many times. The rearrangement joins TRBV29-1 to TRBJ1-1; D is perhaps TRBD1 (5 bases). V shed 3 bases and J shed 0 bases, with 11 bases lying between them. This CDR3 region has 14 residues. The germline V gene has CDR1 SQVTM and CDR2 ANQGSEA. The CDR3 DNA reads as TGCAGCGTTGACGGGGCCACCATGAACACTGAAGCTTTCTTT. This codes for CSVDGATMNTEAFF.

The genes are TRBV28 and TRBJ2-4; D perhaps matches TRBD2 (6 bases). Trimming took 3 bases from V and 7 from J, leaving 16 bases between them. The length of the CDR3 is 15 residues. CDR1 and CDR2 from the germline V gene are MDHEN and SYDVKM. DNA for the CDR3: TGTGCCAGCAGTTTCCTAGGGACTCTCAGGAACATTCAGTACTTC. It encodes CASSFLGTLRNIQYF.